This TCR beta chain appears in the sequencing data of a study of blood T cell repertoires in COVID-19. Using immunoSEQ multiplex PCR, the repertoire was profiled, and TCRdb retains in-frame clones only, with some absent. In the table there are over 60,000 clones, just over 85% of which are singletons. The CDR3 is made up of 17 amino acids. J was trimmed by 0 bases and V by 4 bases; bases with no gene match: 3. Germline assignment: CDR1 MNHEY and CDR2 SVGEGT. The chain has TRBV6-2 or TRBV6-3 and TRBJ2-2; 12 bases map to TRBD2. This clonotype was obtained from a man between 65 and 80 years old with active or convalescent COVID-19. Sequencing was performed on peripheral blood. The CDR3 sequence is CASSSWTSGANTGELFF. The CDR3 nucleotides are TGTGCCAGCAGTTCCTGGACTAGCGGGGCGAACACCGGGGAGCTGTTTTTT.